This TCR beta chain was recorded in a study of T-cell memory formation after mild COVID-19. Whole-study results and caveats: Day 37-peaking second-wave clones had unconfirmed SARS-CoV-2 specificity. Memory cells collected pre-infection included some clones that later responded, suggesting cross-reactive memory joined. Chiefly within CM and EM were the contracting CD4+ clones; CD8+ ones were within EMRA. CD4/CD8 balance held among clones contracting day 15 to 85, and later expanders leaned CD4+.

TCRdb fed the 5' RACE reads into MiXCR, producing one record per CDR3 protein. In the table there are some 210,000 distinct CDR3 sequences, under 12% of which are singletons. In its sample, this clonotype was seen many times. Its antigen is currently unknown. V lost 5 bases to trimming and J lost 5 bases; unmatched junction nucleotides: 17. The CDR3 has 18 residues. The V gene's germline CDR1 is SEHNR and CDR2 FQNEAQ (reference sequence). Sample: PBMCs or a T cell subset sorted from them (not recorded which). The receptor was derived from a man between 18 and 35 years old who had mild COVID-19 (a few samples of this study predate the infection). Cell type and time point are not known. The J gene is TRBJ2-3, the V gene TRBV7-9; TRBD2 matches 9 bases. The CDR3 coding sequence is TGTGCCAGCAGCCCCAAGGGTAGCGGGGGCGCCGGGGGAGATACGCAGTATTTT. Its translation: CASSPKGSGGAGGDTQYF. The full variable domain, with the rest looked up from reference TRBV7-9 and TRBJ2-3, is DTGVSQNPRHKITKRGQNVTFRCDPISEHNRLYWYRQTLGQGPEFLTYFQNEAQLEKSRLLSDRFSAERPKGSFSTLEIQRTEQGDSAMYLCASSPKGSGGAGGDTQYFGPGTRLTVL.